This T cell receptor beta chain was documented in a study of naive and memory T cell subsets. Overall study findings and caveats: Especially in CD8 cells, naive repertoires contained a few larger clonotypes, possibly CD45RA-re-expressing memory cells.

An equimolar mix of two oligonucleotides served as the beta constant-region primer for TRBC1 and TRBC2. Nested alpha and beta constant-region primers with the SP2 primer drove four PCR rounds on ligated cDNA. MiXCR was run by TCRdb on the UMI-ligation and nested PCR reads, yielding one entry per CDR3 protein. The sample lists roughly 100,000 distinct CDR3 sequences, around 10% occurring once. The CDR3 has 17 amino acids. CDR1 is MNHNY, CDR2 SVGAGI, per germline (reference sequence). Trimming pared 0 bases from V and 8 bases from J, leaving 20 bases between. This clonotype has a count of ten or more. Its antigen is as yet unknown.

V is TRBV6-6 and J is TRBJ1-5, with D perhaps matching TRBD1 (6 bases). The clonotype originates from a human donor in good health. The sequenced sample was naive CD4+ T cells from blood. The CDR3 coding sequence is TGTGCCAGCAGTTACTCAATATCGGGGGCGACCACTGAGCCCCAGCATTTT. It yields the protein CASSYSISGATTEPQHF.